The rows below give T cell receptor beta chains drawn from one sample of a study of cytomegalovirus exposure and HLA in healthy donors. Generated by immunoSEQ multiplex PCR, the TCRdb table keeps only in-frame clones and is missing some. Altogether roughly 170,000 clones are present, around 78% being singletons, with the ten largest covering 0.6% to 0.95%. Specimen: PBMCs. All receptors come from a female donor in good health and CMV-seronegative. Each CDR3 is given with its conserved first and last residue. A D gene is named only where the DNA matches it firmly.

CDR3aa: CASSGQGLRTNQPQHF; j_gene: TRBJ1-5; len: 16; v_gene: TRBV6-1; d_gene: TRBD1
CDR3aa: CASRRAGVVVDTQYF; j_gene: TRBJ2-3; len: 15; v_gene: TRBV2; d_gene: TRBD2
CDR3aa: CASSVELAGDSEQYF; j_gene: TRBJ2-7; len: 15; v_gene: TRBV25-1; d_gene: TRBD2
CDR3aa: CASTLAGAREQYF; j_gene: TRBJ2-7; len: 13; v_gene: TRBV28; d_gene: TRBD2
CDR3aa: CASTSRPSTVSYEQYF; j_gene: TRBJ2-7; len: 16; v_gene: TRBV2; d_gene: -
CDR3aa: CASSLASGSYEQYF; j_gene: TRBJ2-7; len: 14; v_gene: TRBV7-2; d_gene: TRBD2
CDR3aa: CASSTLTADRRPYEQYF; j_gene: TRBJ2-7; len: 17; v_gene: TRBV21-1; d_gene: -
CDR3aa: CATSRDAGNTEAFF; j_gene: TRBJ1-1; len: 14; v_gene: TRBV15; d_gene: -
CDR3aa: CASSFGARGTDTQYF; j_gene: TRBJ2-3; len: 15; v_gene: TRBV5-6; d_gene: -
CDR3aa: CASSLSGNTIYF; j_gene: TRBJ1-3; len: 12; v_gene: TRBV28; d_gene: -
CDR3aa: CASRPPASGGDTQYF; j_gene: TRBJ2-3; len: 15; v_gene: TRBV5-1; d_gene: TRBD2
CDR3aa: CASSWVRQGTAGYTF; j_gene: TRBJ1-2; len: 15; v_gene: TRBV6-5; d_gene: TRBD1
CDR3aa: CAWSRGAEQFF; j_gene: TRBJ2-1; len: 11; v_gene: TRBV30; d_gene: -
CDR3aa: CASSDSGYSTDTQYF; j_gene: TRBJ2-3; len: 15; v_gene: TRBV2; d_gene: -
CDR3aa: CAINGQGTDEQYF; j_gene: TRBJ2-7; len: 13; v_gene: TRBV10-3; d_gene: TRBD1
CDR3aa: CASMRGGVGWETQYF; j_gene: TRBJ2-5; len: 15; v_gene: TRBV5-1; d_gene: -
CDR3aa: CASSQGSSRGAQETQYF; j_gene: TRBJ2-5; len: 17; v_gene: TRBV4-2; d_gene: TRBD2
CDR3aa: CASSQRPGGAYEAFF; j_gene: TRBJ1-1; len: 15; v_gene: TRBV4-3; d_gene: TRBD1
CDR3aa: CASSVAGGTGANVLTF; j_gene: TRBJ2-6; len: 16; v_gene: TRBV19; d_gene: TRBD2
CDR3aa: CASSLMGQGTDTQYF; j_gene: TRBJ2-3; len: 15; v_gene: TRBV7-3; d_gene: TRBD1
CDR3aa: CASSLQAGETQYF; j_gene: TRBJ2-5; len: 13; v_gene: TRBV7-9; d_gene: -
CDR3aa: CASSHLGRGQGLRELFF; j_gene: TRBJ2-2; len: 17; v_gene: TRBV4-1; d_gene: TRBD1
CDR3aa: CASSSTSGGINEQFF; j_gene: TRBJ2-1; len: 15; v_gene: TRBV4-3; d_gene: TRBD2
CDR3aa: CASSQGHGGAQGTEAFF; j_gene: TRBJ1-1; len: 17; v_gene: TRBV4-3; d_gene: -
CDR3aa: CASSSTGVNTEAFF; j_gene: TRBJ1-1; len: 14; v_gene: TRBV18; d_gene: -
CDR3aa: CASSTGDRVQETQYF; j_gene: TRBJ2-5; len: 15; v_gene: TRBV19; d_gene: TRBD1
CDR3aa: CASSTPQGRSGNEQFF; j_gene: TRBJ2-1; len: 16; v_gene: TRBV13; d_gene: -
CDR3aa: CARSRYSGTSGSGSTDTQYF; j_gene: TRBJ2-3; len: 20; v_gene: TRBV5-3; d_gene: TRBD2
CDR3aa: CASSPQGIAGELFF; j_gene: TRBJ2-2; len: 14; v_gene: TRBV6-4; d_gene: TRBD1
CDR3aa: CASILQGVTDTQYF; j_gene: TRBJ2-3; len: 14; v_gene: TRBV5-6; d_gene: -
CDR3aa: CASSPPPSGSEQFF; j_gene: TRBJ2-1; len: 14; v_gene: TRBV18; d_gene: -
CDR3aa: CASSMTGPGLAVYNEQFF; j_gene: TRBJ2-1; len: 18; v_gene: TRBV19; d_gene: TRBD2
CDR3aa: CASSPTSGSTETQYF; j_gene: TRBJ2-5; len: 15; v_gene: TRBV9; d_gene: TRBD2
CDR3aa: CASSTGTGDLYGYTF; j_gene: TRBJ1-2; len: 15; v_gene: TRBV18; d_gene: TRBD1
CDR3aa: CACSGGFYEQYF; j_gene: TRBJ2-7; len: 12; v_gene: TRBV30; d_gene: TRBD2
CDR3aa: CASSLVGQLYEQYF; j_gene: TRBJ2-7; len: 14; v_gene: TRBV5-4; d_gene: -
CDR3aa: CASSGLGTGAWVQYF; j_gene: TRBJ2-7; len: 15; v_gene: TRBV6-5; d_gene: TRBD1
CDR3aa: CASSQESGGVSPLHF; j_gene: TRBJ1-6; len: 15; v_gene: TRBV4-3; d_gene: -
CDR3aa: CASSVTSGSSYEQYF; j_gene: TRBJ2-7; len: 15; v_gene: TRBV5-1; d_gene: TRBD2
CDR3aa: CASSFGQAINLSGNTIYF; j_gene: TRBJ1-3; len: 18; v_gene: TRBV5-1; d_gene: TRBD1
CDR3aa: CASYGRPPNEKLFF; j_gene: TRBJ1-4; len: 14; v_gene: TRBV6-1; d_gene: -
CDR3aa: CSSSLGRPHRVSSYEQYF; j_gene: TRBJ2-7; len: 18; v_gene: TRBV7-9; d_gene: -
CDR3aa: CASSPGQVAYNEQFF; j_gene: TRBJ2-1; len: 15; v_gene: TRBV5-6; d_gene: TRBD1
CDR3aa: CASSSSWDRDRAVPFF; j_gene: TRBJ1-1; len: 16; v_gene: TRBV9; d_gene: TRBD1
CDR3aa: CASSITGLLVGGELFF; j_gene: TRBJ2-2; len: 16; v_gene: TRBV19; d_gene: -
CDR3aa: CASSVGQRGTDTQYF; j_gene: TRBJ2-3; len: 15; v_gene: TRBV9; d_gene: -